The 25 T cell receptor beta chains below all came from one sample that was sequenced in a study of Graves' ophthalmopathy and Graves' hyperthyroidism. RNA transcripts served as template for amplifying TCR beta CDR3 sequences. First-round RT-PCR relied on HTBI primers, and a second-round multiplex PCR came next. TCRdb used MiXCR to reprocess the multiplex PCR reads, holding one entry per CDR3 protein. The table records 500,000 to 700,000 distinct CDR3 sequences, about a fifth of them present only once. Source material: peripheral blood. These receptors were collected from a woman aged 18-29 years with stable Graves' hyperthyroidism. Some clones in this sample may be carry-over from other donors' samples.

This clonotype was observed many times. The CDR3 sequence is CASSQDIAFGQYF. In DNA, the CDR3 is TGTGCCAGCAGCCAAGATATTGCGTTTGGGCAGTACTTC. The chain uses TRBV3-1 and TRBJ2-7; D ambiguous. Trimming took off 0 bases at V and 9 bases at J, with 12 bases between the two ends. In germline, CDR1 is LGHDT, CDR2 YNNKEL (reference sequence). This CDR3 region has 13 residues.

The chain couples TRBV9 to TRBJ1-1; D unclear. The germline V gene has CDR1 SGDLS and CDR2 YYNGEE. Trimming stripped 4 bases from V and 0 bases from J, with 13 bases between. The CDR3 has 15 residues. The CDR3 DNA follows: TGTGCCAGCAGCCTAGGGCACAGACTGAACACTGAAGCTTTCTTT. It specifies CASSLGHRLNTEAFF.

Many counts were recorded for this clonotype. This chain links TRBV7-2 with TRBJ1-2; weak D call: TRBD1 (5 bases). The CDR3 runs 14 residues. The germline gives CDR1 SGHTA, CDR2 FQGNSA. V dropped 3 bases and J dropped 3 bases, with 11 bases sitting between them. CDR3 loop: CASSFGGDDYGYTF. In DNA form, the CDR3 reads TGTGCCAGCAGCTTCGGGGGGGATGACTATGGCTACACCTTC. Variable domain in full (rest from reference TRBV7-2 and TRBJ1-2): GAGVSQSPSNKVTEKGKDVELRCDPISGHTALYWYRQSLGQGLEFLIYFQGNSAPDKSGLPSDRFSAERTGGSVSTLTIQRTQQEDSAVYLCASSFGGDDYGYTFGSGTRLTVV.

This clonotype was found once. The rearrangement joins TRBV6-4 to TRBJ1-2; no definite D call. The V gene lost 6 bases and the J gene lost 7 bases, with 18 bases spanning the gap. The V gene's germline CDR1 is MRHNA and CDR2 SNTAGT. This CDR3 spans 14 amino acids. Here the CDR3 reads CASSPHRAGGGYTF. The CDR3 DNA is TGTGCCAGCAGCCCTCACCGGGCAGGAGGTGGCTACACCTTC.

About this clonotype itself: A much larger clone sits a single nucleotide away, making a read error possible. The chain combines TRBV6-1 with TRBJ2-6; 10 bases map to TRBD1. There are 16 residues in the CDR3. The germline V gene encodes CDR1 MNHNS and CDR2 SASEGT. This chain's CDR3 is CASSADRGRGVNVLTF. In nucleotides, the CDR3 is TGTGCCAGCAGTGCAGACAGGGGGCGGGGGGTCAACGTCCTGACTTTC.

This clonotype was found a few times. The chain joins TRBV4-1 to TRBJ2-5; 10 bases are a match to TRBD1. Germline V gives CDR1 MGHRA, CDR2 YSYEKL. The ends lost 3 bases at V and 5 bases at J; junction bases unmatched: 6. The CDR3 consists of 15 residues. The CDR3, as DNA: TGCGCCAGCAGCCACCACCGGGACAGGGGCGAGACCCAGTACTTC. This codes for CASSHHRDRGETQYF.

This clonotype was counted at least ten times. The CDR3 spells CSALGQGTEAFF. CDR3 nucleotides: TGCAGTGCTTTGGGACAGGGCACTGAAGCTTTCTTT. The chain recombines TRBV20-1 with TRBJ1-1; the match to TRBD1 covers 9 bases. CDR1 is DFQATT and CDR2 is SNEGSKA in the germline V gene (reference sequence). The length of the CDR3 is 12 residues. J was trimmed by 4 bases and V by 5 bases; bases with no gene match: 2.

This clonotype came up many times. The CDR3 nucleotides read TGCAGTGCTAGAGTTTTGGGGGACAAGAACACCGGGGAGCTGTTTTTT. The encoded protein is CSARVLGDKNTGELFF. V is TRBV20-1 and J is TRBJ2-2; D is perhaps TRBD1 (6 bases). The V and J ends lost 1 base and 1 base respectively, with 13 bases between them. This CDR3 contains 16 residues. Germline loops: CDR1 DFQATT, CDR2 SNEGSKA (reference sequence).

Details on this clonotype: Here the CDR3 omits its conserved ending phenylalanine or tryptophan, so a read error is the likely source. This chain uses TRBV18 with TRBJ1-1; D ambiguous. The V end lost 5 bases, the J end lost 5 bases, and 15 bases lay between the germline ends. This CDR3 region has 14 residues. The germline V gene has CDR1 KGHSH and CDR2 LQKENI. CDR3 residues: CASSNKVWETEAFL. CDR3 bases: TGTGCCAGCTCAAATAAGGTCTGGGAGACTGAAGCTTTCCTT.

In this sample, this clonotype turned up many times. The rearrangement links TRBV6-5 to TRBJ1-2, with D perhaps matching TRBD1 (5 bases). The germline V gene encodes CDR1 MNHEY and CDR2 SVGAGI. V gave up 1 base and J gave up 6 bases, with 12 bases separating them. The CDR3 consists of 14 residues. CDR3 DNA sequence: TGTGCCAGCAGTTACTTGGGTGGGGGAGATGGCTACACCTTC. It codes for CASSYLGGGDGYTF.

This clonotype was observed many times. CDR3 nucleotides: TGTGCCAGCAGCTCCCACGGGCCTCCGGAGTACTTC. Its translation: CASSSHGPPEYF. This rearrangement joins TRBV11-2 to TRBJ2-7; D is undetermined. The germline CDR1 and CDR2 sequences are SGHAT and FQNNGV. The CDR3 runs 12 residues. Deletions cut 4 bases from V and 11 bases from J, with 15 bases between.

This clonotype was seen ten or more times. The chain recombines TRBV27 with TRBJ2-2; TRBD1 is a possible D gene (5 bases). The CDR3 sequence is 14 residues long. CDR1 and CDR2 from the germline V gene are MNHEY and SMNVEV (reference sequence). Deletions cut 3 bases from V and 3 bases from J, with 8 bases between. The DNA for the CDR3 is TGTGCCAGCAGTTTTCAGGGCGACACCGGGGAGCTGTTTTTT. Amino acids: CASSFQGDTGELFF.

This clonotype was observed a few times. The chain has TRBV2 and TRBJ1-1, with TRBD1 as a possible D gene (6 bases). With 7 bases removed from V and 3 bases from J, the gap between germline ends came to 18 bases. There are 15 residues in the CDR3. Germline V gene lookup returns CDR1 SNHLY and CDR2 FYNNEI. The CDR3 DNA reads TGTGCCAGCATTTCCGGGACATTGATGGACACTGAAGCTTTCTTT. Translated, it gives CASISGTLMDTEAFF.

The chain carries TRBV6-5 and TRBJ2-7; 8 bases align to TRBD1. Germline V gene sequence: CDR1 MNHEY, CDR2 SVGAGI. Germline trimming cut 4 bases from V and 1 base from J; bases unmatched to any gene: 6. The CDR3 extends over 15 amino acids. The chain's CDR3 is CASSFGQGYSYEQYF. The CDR3 DNA follows: TGTGCCAGCAGTTTTGGACAGGGATATTCCTACGAGCAGTACTTC.

CDR3 sequence (DNA): TGTGCCATCATCTCGACTAGCGGGGACGGGGCCTACGAGCAGTACTTC. Amino acid sequence: CAIISTSGDGAYEQYF. The chain couples TRBV10-3 to TRBJ2-7; 11 bases align to TRBD2. The CDR3 sequence is 16 residues long. In germline, CDR1 is ENHRY, CDR2 SYGVKD. V lost 7 bases and J lost 2; bases outside the gene matches: 10.

This clonotype was recorded at least ten times. The chain joins TRBV12-3 or TRBV12-4 to TRBJ2-7, with TRBD1 identical over 10 bases. This CDR3 has 15 residues. Trimming took 4 bases from V and 2 from J; bases not matched to a gene: 5. CDR3: CASSSSGTGAYEQYF. The CDR3 DNA is TGTGCCAGCAGTTCCTCCGGGACAGGGGCCTACGAGCAGTACTTC.

This clonotype occurred many times. The V and J genes are TRBV12-3 or TRBV12-4 and TRBJ1-2; no firm D call. Deletions cut 7 bases from V and 0 bases from J, with 12 bases between. This CDR3 comprises 14 residues. This CDR3 reads CASTETGPNYGYTF. DNA for the CDR3: TGTGCCAGCACCGAGACGGGTCCTAACTATGGCTACACCTTC.

In this sample, this clonotype turned up many times. V gene TRBV2 combines with J gene TRBJ1-1; 8 bases fit TRBD1. Germline loops: CDR1 SNHLY, CDR2 FYNNEI. The CDR3 loop spans 14 amino acids. The junction had 12 bases not matched to a gene; V was cut back by 10 bases and J by 5 bases. The CDR3 coding sequence is TGTGCCACCTCCGAACAGGGGGGGACGACTGAAGCTTTCTTT. Its protein product is CATSEQGGTTEAFF.

This chain joins TRBV6-1 and TRBJ1-5; 10 bases map to TRBD1. This CDR3 comprises 16 residues. CDR1 MNHNS and CDR2 SASEGT come from the germline V gene. With V trimmed by 6 bases and J by 3 bases, 8 bases remained unmatched. CDR3 sequence (DNA): TGTGCCAGCAGGCGGGACAGGGGCATCGTCAATCAGCCCCAGCATTTT. Protein product: CASRRDRGIVNQPQHF.

In its sample, this clonotype was seen many times. Here the CDR3 DNA reads TGCAGTGGCACAGGGTTGGGCTATGGCTACACCTTC. Translated: CSGTGLGYGYTF. The gene calls are TRBV20-1 and TRBJ1-2; D is perhaps TRBD1 (6 bases). This CDR3 region has 12 residues. V was pared by 7 bases and J by 4 bases, with 13 bases between. Germline CDR1 is DFQATT and CDR2 is SNEGSKA (reference sequence).

Many counts were recorded for this clonotype. The chain links TRBV29-1 to TRBJ2-3, with unresolved D. Germline assignment: CDR1 SQVTM and CDR2 ANQGSEA. V shed 4 bases and J shed 8 bases, with 7 bases lying between them. The CDR3 totals 10 residues. CDR3 amino acids: CSVGPGTQYF. The CDR3 DNA is TGCAGCGTTGGACCTGGTACGCAGTATTTT.

The chain couples TRBV28 to TRBJ1-2; D is unresolved. The germline V gene encodes CDR1 MDHEN and CDR2 SYDVKM. Trimming shortened V by 4 bases and J by 4 bases, and 13 bases separated the two germline ends. This CDR3 is built from 14 residues. The DNA for the CDR3 is TGTGCCAGCAGTTCTTGGCAGGAACTCTATGGCTACACCTTC. Its protein is CASSSWQELYGYTF.

V and J are TRBV14 and TRBJ1-1; TRBD1 agrees at 7 bases. Germline V gene data show CDR1 as SGHDN and CDR2 as FVKESK. V lost 8 bases and J lost 1; bases outside the gene matches: 16. The CDR3 is 17 residues long. Here the CDR3 reads CASGPQRLYRGNTEAFF. The CDR3 bases are TGTGCCAGCGGCCCCCAGCGCCTATACAGGGGGAACACTGAAGCTTTCTTT.

This clonotype was seen at least ten times. The rearrangement joins TRBV24-1 to TRBJ2-4; 8 nucleotides agree with TRBD2. With V trimmed by 3 bases and J by 7 bases, 7 bases remained unmatched. Germline CDR1 and CDR2: KGHDR and SFDVKD. This CDR3 spans 15 amino acids. The CDR3 protein is CATSDAGTRANIQYF. DNA for the CDR3: TGTGCCACCAGTGATGCCGGGACTAGAGCTAACATTCAGTACTTC.

This clonotype was recorded at least ten times. The junction departs from the called germline gene at one end, perhaps through a read error. The rearrangement links TRBV20-1 to TRBJ2-7, with D perhaps given as TRBD1 or TRBD2 (6 bases each). CDR1 is DFQATT, CDR2 SNEGSKA, per germline (reference sequence). There are 15 residues in the CDR3. CDR3 coding DNA: TGCAGTGCTCGAGACAGGCCAGGTCGGGGGAACGAGCAGTACTTC. Residues: CSARDRPGRGNEQYF.